This passage covers 30 T cell receptor beta chains from one sample sequenced in a study of T-cell memory formation after mild COVID-19. MiXCR, applied by TCRdb to the 5' RACE reads, yields one record per CDR3 protein. The data show 58,000 or so distinct CDR3 sequences, roughly 25% seen once. Sequenced input: PBMCs or a T cell subset sorted from them (not recorded which). The receptors shown here come from a man between 18 and 29 years old who had mild COVID-19 (a few samples of this study predate the infection). Cell type and time point are not known.

The chain couples TRBV15 to TRBJ1-2; 8 bases fit TRBD1. CDR3 length equals 15 residues. The germline CDR1 and CDR2 sequences are LNHNV and YYDKDF (reference sequence). V lost 5 bases and J lost 7; bases outside the gene matches: 12. The chain's CDR3 is CATSLMDRENLGYTF. In DNA, the CDR3 is TGTGCCACCAGCCTTATGGACAGGGAGAATCTTGGCTACACCTTC.

This sequence joins TRBV2 and TRBJ2-4; TRBD1 aligns across 10 bases. The V gene's germline CDR1 is SNHLY and CDR2 FYNNEI. This CDR3 contains 15 residues. The V and J ends lost 8 bases and 8 bases, in that order; junction bases with no gene match: 12. CDR3 DNA sequence: TGTGCCAGCGGGACACCGGGACAGGGGACAGACATTCAGTACTTC. The encoded protein is CASGTPGQGTDIQYF.

This chain links TRBV29-1 with TRBJ2-2, with TRBD1 matching over 11 bases. The CDR3 contains 14 residues. V trimming: 8 bases; J trimming: 4 bases; junction bases outside the gene matches: 6. The germline V gene has CDR1 SQVTM and CDR2 ANQGSEA. CDR3 amino acids: CSISDRGLTGELFF. CDR3 nucleotides: TGCAGCATATCGGACAGGGGGCTCACCGGGGAGCTGTTTTTT.

J is TRBJ2-6 and V is TRBV9; 10 positions match TRBD2. The V gene end was trimmed by 3 bases and the J gene end by 12 bases; junction bases not matched to a gene: 9. This CDR3 is built from 15 residues. Germline CDR1 reads SGDLS; CDR2 reads YYNGEE. The CDR3, as DNA: TGTGCCAGCAGCGACGGGCTAGCGGGGGAGGGCGTCCTGACTTTC. Its translation: CASSDGLAGEGVLTF.

The chain carries TRBV7-9 and TRBJ2-6; D is ambiguous. V shed 6 bases and J shed 1 base, with 1 base lying between them. CDR1 SEHNR and CDR2 FQNEAQ come from the germline V gene (reference sequence). The CDR3 spans 12 residues. In DNA, the CDR3 is TGTGCCAGCAGGTCTGGGGCCAACGTCCTGACTTTC. This sequence encodes CASRSGANVLTF.

The gene calls are TRBV3-1 and TRBJ2-1; D unresolved. Trimming removed 8 bases from V and 3 bases from J, with 14 bases in between. The CDR3 consists of 14 residues. Germline V gene lookup returns CDR1 LGHDT and CDR2 YNNKEL (reference sequence). CDR3 in DNA: TGTGCCAGCCGGGCATCACAGCTCTACAATGAGCAGTTCTTC. The encoded protein is CASRASQLYNEQFF.

J is TRBJ2-5 and V is TRBV20-1; 9 bases map to TRBD2. In germline, CDR1 is DFQATT, CDR2 SNEGSKA (reference sequence). The CDR3 has 14 amino acids. Trimming removed 5 bases from V and 4 bases from J; junction bases left unmatched: 8. The CDR3 coding sequence is TGCAGTGCTTCCTGGACTAGCGTGGTAGAGACCCAGTACTTC. Translating gives CSASWTSVVETQYF.

This clonotype was seen once. This rearrangement joins TRBV7-9 to TRBJ2-1, with D possibly matching TRBD1 (6 bases). Deletions cut 6 bases from V and 7 bases from J, with 10 bases between. The germline V gene encodes CDR1 SEHNR and CDR2 FQNEAQ (reference sequence). The CDR3 is 12 amino acids. The CDR3 DNA reads TGTGCCAGCAGACAGGGAAAGAATGAGCAGTTCTTC. Translating it yields CASRQGKNEQFF.

V and J are TRBV2 and TRBJ2-5; D uncertain. The CDR3 is made up of 16 amino acids. From germline, CDR1 is SNHLY and CDR2 FYNNEI. V was trimmed by 7 bases and J by 1 base, leaving 19 bases between them. CDR3 in DNA: TGTGCCAGCACCCTGGTGAGGCCACCGACCCAAGAGACCCAGTACTTC. It specifies CASTLVRPPTQETQYF.

This clonotype has more than one count but fewer than ten. The chain employs TRBV2 and TRBJ2-2; 7 bases agree with TRBD1. The CDR3 loop spans 15 amino acids. V was clipped by 8 bases and J by 1 base; unmatched bases: 7. CDR1 is SNHLY and CDR2 is FYNNEI in the germline V gene. CDR3 nucleotide sequence: TGTGCCAGCGTAACAGGGGCACTGAACACCGGGGAGCTGTTTTTT. This codes for CASVTGALNTGELFF.

The rearrangement joins TRBV12-3 or TRBV12-4 to TRBJ2-2; 7 bases are a match to TRBD1. The CDR3 is made up of 16 amino acids. Trimming removed 7 bases from V and 0 bases from J; junction bases left unmatched: 8. CDR3 protein: CASTHPGQPNTGELFF. In DNA, the CDR3 is TGTGCCAGCACCCACCCGGGACAGCCGAACACCGGGGAGCTGTTTTTT.

The chain joins TRBV27 to TRBJ2-1; the D is unclear. Germline V gene data show CDR1 as MNHEY and CDR2 as SMNVEV (reference sequence). This CDR3 is 11 amino acids long. V lost 8 bases and J lost 8, with 10 bases in between. CDR3 in DNA: TGTGCCAGCTCGGGTGCCCATGAGCAGTTCTTC. Protein sequence: CASSGAHEQFF.

The CDR3 protein is CASSFPPGRVTDTQYF. The CDR3 bases are TGTGCCAGCAGCTTCCCCCCGGGACGGGTTACAGATACGCAGTATTTT. The chain uses TRBV7-9 and TRBJ2-3, with D perhaps given as TRBD1 or TRBD2 (5 bases each). V lost 3 bases to trimming and J lost 3 bases, with 16 bases between them. The germline V gene encodes CDR1 SEHNR and CDR2 FQNEAQ (reference sequence). The CDR3 runs to 16 residues. The entire variable domain, with the rest obtained from reference TRBV7-9 and TRBJ2-3, is as follows: DTGVSQNPRHKITKRGQNVTFRCDPISEHNRLYWYRQTLGQGPEFLTYFQNEAQLEKSRLLSDRFSAERPKGSFSTLEIQRTEQGDSAMYLCASSFPPGRVTDTQYFGPGTRLTVL.

V and J are TRBV6-2 or TRBV6-3 and TRBJ2-1, with TRBD2 matching over 10 bases. Germline assignment: CDR1 MNHEY and CDR2 SVGEGT. Trimming at V came to 2 bases and at J to 8 bases, leaving 6 bases not matched to a gene. This CDR3 has 15 residues. CDR3 in DNA: TGTGCCAGCAGTTACCTCCAGCGGGGGGGTGATGAGCAGTTCTTC. Translation: CASSYLQRGGDEQFF.

This chain uses TRBV20-1 with TRBJ2-3; D is unclear. Germline V gene lookup returns CDR1 DFQATT and CDR2 SNEGSKA (reference sequence). The CDR3 contains 11 residues. The V end lost 5 bases, the J end lost 4 bases, and 7 bases lay between the germline ends. In nucleotides, the CDR3 is TGCAGTGCTTCGCGGCCAGATACGCAGTATTTT. Translated: CSASRPDTQYF.

V and J are TRBV5-4 and TRBJ1-2, with TRBD1 matching 9 bases. Germline V CDR1 and CDR2: SGHNT, YYREEE (reference sequence). CDR3 size: 15 residues. The ends lost 4 bases at V and 7 bases at J; junction bases unmatched: 11. Here the CDR3 DNA reads TGTGCCAGCAGCGGACCGGGACAGGGTTTTTTTGGCTACACCTTC. Residues: CASSGPGQGFFGYTF.

The chain is built from TRBV4-3 and TRBJ2-5; 10 bases line up with TRBD2. J lost 5 bases, V lost 1 base, and 22 bases had no gene match. This CDR3 region has 21 residues. Germline CDR1 LGHNA, CDR2 YSLEER. CDR3 sequence (DNA): TGCGCCAGCAGCCAAGTCCCGGGGGAGCGGGGGGGCCTCCGGTCGGAGGAGACCCAGTACTTC. It translates to CASSQVPGERGGLRSEETQYF.

The chain recombines TRBV28 with TRBJ2-7, with D perhaps TRBD2 (6 bases). The CDR3 totals 12 residues. Germline CDR1 reads MDHEN; CDR2 reads SYDVKM. Trimming cost V 3 bases and J 6 bases, with 9 bases left between them. The chain's CDR3 is CASSLGGTEQYV. CDR3 nucleotides: TGTGCCAGCAGTTTGGGGGGTACCGAGCAGTACGTC.

This clonotype turned up a few times. The rearrangement uses TRBV27 and TRBJ2-6; D remains ambiguous. The germline CDR1 and CDR2 sequences are MNHEY and SMNVEV (reference sequence). The CDR3 contains 13 residues. The V end lost 4 bases, the J end lost 0 bases, and 1 base lay between the germline ends. The CDR3 DNA follows: TGTGCCAGCAGTTCCTCTGGGGCCAACGTCCTGACTTTC. This translates into CASSSSGANVLTF.

This clonotype was seen a few times. CDR3 nucleotides: TGTGCCAGCACCCCTAGAGGGGGGGGCGCTGAGACCCAGTACTTC. Translating it yields CASTPRGGGAETQYF. J is TRBJ2-5 and V is TRBV6-6; possible D gene TRBD2, 7 bases. V lost 7 bases and J lost 5, with 20 bases in between. The CDR3 has 15 residues. The germline gives CDR1 MNHNY, CDR2 SVGAGI (reference sequence).

This clonotype was recorded a few times. The chain is built from TRBV10-3 and TRBJ2-4, with unresolved D. This CDR3 spans 17 amino acids. The germline gives CDR1 ENHRY, CDR2 SYGVKD. Trimming left V 0 bases short and J 4 bases short, with 16 bases between. The DNA of the CDR3 is TGTGCCATCAGTGAGTCAGAGGAGACCGGGCTTAAAAACATTCAGTACTTC. Translating it yields CAISESEETGLKNIQYF.

A few counts support this clonotype. The CDR3 region is CSARGSMNTEAFF. CDR3 coding DNA: TGCAGTGCCCGGGGCAGTATGAACACTGAAGCTTTCTTT. The genes are TRBV20-1 and TRBJ1-1; a weak D match, TRBD1 (5 bases). The germline CDR1 and CDR2 sequences are DFQATT and SNEGSKA (reference sequence). The V end was cut by 6 bases, the J end by 0 bases, with 11 bases between. This CDR3 region has 13 residues.

The chain has TRBV9 and TRBJ2-5; D not certain. The CDR3 is made up of 13 amino acids. Germline loops: CDR1 SGDLS, CDR2 YYNGEE. V was clipped by 0 bases and J by 2 bases, with 5 bases between them. The CDR3 region is CASSVAIQETQYF. CDR3 sequence (DNA): TGTGCCAGCAGCGTAGCTATTCAAGAGACCCAGTACTTC.

This clonotype was seen a few times. The chain carries TRBV7-9 and TRBJ2-3, with 8 nucleotides matching TRBD2. CDR3 length: 15 residues. The V gene's germline CDR1 is SEHNR and CDR2 FQNEAQ (reference sequence). V gave up 4 bases and J gave up 5 bases; unmatched junction bases: 8. The CDR3 DNA follows: TGTGCCAGCAGCTCCCCTTTGGGGACTAGAGATACGCAGTATTTT. This gives the protein CASSSPLGTRDTQYF.

This chain links TRBV7-9 with TRBJ2-1; 9 bases map to TRBD1. V was clipped by 1 base and J by 4 bases; unmatched bases: 5. The V gene's germline CDR1 is SEHNR and CDR2 FQNEAQ (reference sequence). This CDR3 is 16 amino acids long. The CDR3 bases are TGTGCCAGCAGCTTAGGATCTGGACAGGGGTACAATGAGCAGTTCTTC. Its translation is CASSLGSGQGYNEQFF.

This clonotype was detected only a few times. The chain is built from TRBV6-2 or TRBV6-3 and TRBJ1-1; 9 bases fit TRBD1. The CDR3 has 15 residues. The ends lost 7 bases at V and 0 bases at J; junction bases unmatched: 6. Looked up from germline, CDR1 is MNHEY and CDR2 is SVGEGT. This CDR3 reads CASTGTGRVNTEAFF. CDR3 nucleotides: TGTGCCAGCACCGGGACAGGGCGGGTGAACACTGAAGCTTTCTTT.

This clonotype was detected only a few times. The rearrangement joins TRBV20-1 to TRBJ1-2; D is perhaps TRBD1 (5 bases). Germline V lookup: CDR1 DFQATT, CDR2 SNEGSKA (reference sequence). V was pared by 6 bases and J by 5 bases, with 10 bases between. The CDR3 spans 11 residues. The CDR3 loop is CSALGLYGYTF. CDR3 DNA sequence: TGCAGTGCACTGGGACTGTATGGCTACACCTTC.

The CDR3 DNA sequence: TGTGCCACCAGCAGAGATGGAAAAGAACCCTACGAGCAGTACTTC. This translates into CATSRDGKEPYEQYF. V and J are TRBV15 and TRBJ2-7; no firm D call. CDR1 and CDR2 from the germline V gene are LNHNV and YYDKDF (reference sequence). V lost 0 bases and J lost 2, with 11 bases in between. This CDR3 has 15 residues.

The chain couples TRBV29-1 to TRBJ2-2, with D uncertain. This CDR3 has 11 residues. Germline CDR1 is SQVTM and CDR2 is ANQGSEA. The germline V and J ends were trimmed by 5 bases and 7 bases, with 8 bases remaining between them. The CDR3 region has the DNA TGCAGCGTTTGGTGGGACGGGGAGCTGTTTTTT. It encodes CSVWWDGELFF.

This chain joins TRBV12-3 or TRBV12-4 and TRBJ2-7, with D uncertain. Trimming left V 3 bases short and J 4 bases short, with 7 bases between. This CDR3 has 12 residues. This CDR3 reads CASSLVSYEQYF. The CDR3 nucleotides read TGTGCCAGCAGTTTGGTTTCTTACGAGCAGTACTTC.